Shown below are 2 T cell receptor beta chains from a single sample sequenced in a study of CD8 T cells in Susac syndrome. Random-hexamer reverse transcription was applied to roughly 0.5 to 1 ug RNA. MiXCR was run by TCRdb on the immunoSEQ multiplex PCR reads, yielding one entry per CDR3 protein. Seen here are about 200,000 distinct CDR3 sequences, approximately 95% observed once, and the top ten hold 0.08% to 0.11%. The sequencing sample was made of CD4+ T cells from PBMCs. The source is a human donor in good health.

The CDR3 DNA follows: TGTGCCAGCAGCTTACCACAGGAAAAACTGTTTTTT. Its translation is CASSLPQEKLFF. This sequence joins TRBV7-9 and TRBJ1-4; D remains ambiguous. Germline V gene lookup returns CDR1 SEHNR and CDR2 FQNEAQ (reference sequence). This CDR3 has 12 residues. The V end lost 2 bases, the J end lost 8 bases, and 6 bases lay between the germline ends.

The chain is built from TRBV20-1 and TRBJ2-5; D is undetermined. Germline CDR1 and CDR2: DFQATT and SNEGSKA (reference sequence). The V gene lost 0 bases and the J gene lost 4 bases, with 6 bases spanning the gap. The CDR3 is 12 residues long. CDR3 nucleotide sequence: TGCAGTGCTAGAGATTCGATAGAGACCCAGTACTTC. Its protein product is CSARDSIETQYF.